This T cell receptor beta chain was recovered during a study of T-cell memory formation after mild COVID-19. Study information: There were largely donor-specific TCR clusters.

This clonotype was observed a handful of times. The antigen is unknown. Germline V lookup: CDR1 LGHNA, CDR2 YSLEER. V gave up 4 bases and J gave up 7 bases; unmatched junction bases: 12. CDR3 length: 15 amino acids. TCRdb reanalysed the 5' RACE reads using MiXCR and keeps one entry per CDR3 protein. The sample yields more than 250,000 distinct CDR3 sequences, 18% seen once. Study-wide results and limits: CD4+ contracting clones were found mainly in CM and EM, and CD8+ ones in EMRA.

The clonotype comes from a man aged 18 to 29 who had mild COVID-19 (a few samples of this study predate the infection). Cell type and time point are not known. The gene calls are TRBV4-3 and TRBJ2-7; 8 bases map to TRBD1. The sequenced sample consisted of PBMCs or a T cell subset sorted from them (not recorded which). CDR3 residues: CASSPSDRGDREQYF. CDR3 in DNA: TGCGCCAGCAGCCCCTCTGACAGGGGAGATAGGGAGCAGTACTTC.